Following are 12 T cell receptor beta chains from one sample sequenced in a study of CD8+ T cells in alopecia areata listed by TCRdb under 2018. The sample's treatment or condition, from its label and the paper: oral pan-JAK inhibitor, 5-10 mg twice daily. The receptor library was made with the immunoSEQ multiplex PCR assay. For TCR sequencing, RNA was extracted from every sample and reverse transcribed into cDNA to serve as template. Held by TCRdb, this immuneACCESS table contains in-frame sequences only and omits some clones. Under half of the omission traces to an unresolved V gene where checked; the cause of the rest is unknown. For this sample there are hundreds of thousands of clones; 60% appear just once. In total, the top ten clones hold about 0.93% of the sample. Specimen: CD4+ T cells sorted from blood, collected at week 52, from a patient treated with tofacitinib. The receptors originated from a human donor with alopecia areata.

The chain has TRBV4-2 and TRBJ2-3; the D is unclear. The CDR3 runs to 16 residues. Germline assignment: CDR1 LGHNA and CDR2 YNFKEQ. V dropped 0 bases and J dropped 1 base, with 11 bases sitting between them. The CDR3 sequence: CASSQEGQPRTDTQYF. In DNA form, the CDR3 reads TGTGCCAGCAGCCAAGAAGGCCAGCCCCGCACAGATACGCAGTATTTT.

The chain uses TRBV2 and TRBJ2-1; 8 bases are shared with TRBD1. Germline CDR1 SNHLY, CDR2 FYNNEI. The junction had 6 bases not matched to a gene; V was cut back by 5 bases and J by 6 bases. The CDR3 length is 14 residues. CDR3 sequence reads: CASSLPDRVNEQFF. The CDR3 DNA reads TGTGCCAGCAGTCTCCCGGACAGGGTCAATGAGCAGTTCTTC.

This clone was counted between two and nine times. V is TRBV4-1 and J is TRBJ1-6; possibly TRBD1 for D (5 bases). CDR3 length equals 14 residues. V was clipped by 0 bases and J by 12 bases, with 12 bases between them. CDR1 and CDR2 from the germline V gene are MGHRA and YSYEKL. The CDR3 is CASSQDQGLLPLHF. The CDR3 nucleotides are TGCGCCAGCAGCCAAGATCAGGGACTCTTACCCCTCCACTTT.

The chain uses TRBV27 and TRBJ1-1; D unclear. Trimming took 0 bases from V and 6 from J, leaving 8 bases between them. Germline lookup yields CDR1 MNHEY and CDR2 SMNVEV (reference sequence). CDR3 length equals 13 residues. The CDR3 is CASSLSVSAEAFF. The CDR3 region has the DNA TGTGCCAGCAGTTTATCGGTGTCCGCTGAAGCTTTCTTT.

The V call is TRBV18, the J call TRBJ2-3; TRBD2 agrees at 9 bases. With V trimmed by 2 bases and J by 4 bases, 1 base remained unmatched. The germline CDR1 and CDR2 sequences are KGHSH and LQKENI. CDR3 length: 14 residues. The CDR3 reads CASSPAGGPDTQYF. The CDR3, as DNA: TGTGCCAGCTCACCAGCGGGGGGGCCAGATACGCAGTATTTT.

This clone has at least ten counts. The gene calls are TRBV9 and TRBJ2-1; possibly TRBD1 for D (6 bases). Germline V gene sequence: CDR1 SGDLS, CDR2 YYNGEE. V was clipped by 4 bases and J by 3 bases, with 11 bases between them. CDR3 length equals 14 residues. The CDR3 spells CASSPQGNYNEQFF. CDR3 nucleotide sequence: TGTGCCAGCAGCCCCCAGGGGAACTACAATGAGCAGTTCTTC.

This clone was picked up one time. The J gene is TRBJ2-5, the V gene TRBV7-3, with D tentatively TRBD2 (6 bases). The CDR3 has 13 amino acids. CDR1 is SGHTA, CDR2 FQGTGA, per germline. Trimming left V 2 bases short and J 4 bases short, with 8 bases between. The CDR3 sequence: CASSLGGSETQYF. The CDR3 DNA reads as TGTGCCAGCAGCTTAGGAGGGTCAGAGACCCAGTACTTC.

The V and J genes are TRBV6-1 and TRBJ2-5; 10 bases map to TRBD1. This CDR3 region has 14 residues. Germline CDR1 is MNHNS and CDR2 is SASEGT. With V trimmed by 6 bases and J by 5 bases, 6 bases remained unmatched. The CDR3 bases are TGTGCCAGCAGGACGACAGGGGGCAGTGAGACCCAGTACTTC. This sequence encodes CASRTTGGSETQYF.

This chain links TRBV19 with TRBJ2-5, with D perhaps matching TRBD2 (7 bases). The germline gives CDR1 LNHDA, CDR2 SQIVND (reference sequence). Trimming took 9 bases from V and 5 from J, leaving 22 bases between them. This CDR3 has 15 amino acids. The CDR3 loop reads CASQPGGLGAETQYF. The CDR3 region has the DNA TGTGCCAGCCAACCGGGGGGCTTGGGCGCGGAGACCCAGTACTTC.

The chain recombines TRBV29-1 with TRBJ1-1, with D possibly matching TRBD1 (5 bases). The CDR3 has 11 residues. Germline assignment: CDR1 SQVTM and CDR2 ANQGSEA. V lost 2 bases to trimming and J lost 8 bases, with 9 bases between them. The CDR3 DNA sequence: TGCAGCGTTGAAACCGGGGGGGAAGCTTTCTTT. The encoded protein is CSVETGGEAFF. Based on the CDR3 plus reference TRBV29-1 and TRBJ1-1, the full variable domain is SAVISQKPSRDICQRGTSLTIQCQVDSQVTMMFWYRQQPGQSLTLIATANQGSEATYESGFVIDKFPISRPNLTFSTLTVSNMSPEDSSIYLCSVETGGEAFFGQGTRLTVV.

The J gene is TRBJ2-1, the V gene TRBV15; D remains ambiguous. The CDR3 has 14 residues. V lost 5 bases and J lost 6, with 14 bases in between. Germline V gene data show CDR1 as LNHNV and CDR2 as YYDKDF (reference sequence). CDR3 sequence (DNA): TGTGCCACCAGCGTCCGCGGACGGCGCAATGAGCAGTTCTTC. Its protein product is CATSVRGRRNEQFF.

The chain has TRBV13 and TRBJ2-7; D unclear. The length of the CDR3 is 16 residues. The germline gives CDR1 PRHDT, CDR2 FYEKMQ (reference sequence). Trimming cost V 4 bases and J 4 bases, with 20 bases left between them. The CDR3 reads CASSSREAFGRYEQYF. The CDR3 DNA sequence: TGTGCCAGCAGCTCAAGGGAAGCCTTTGGTAGGTACGAGCAGTACTTC.